The text below deals with one T cell receptor (beta chain). What it binds is unknown. These data are taken from a study of T cell responses to AZD1222 COVID-19 vaccine. CDR3 length equals 16 residues. Per germline, CDR1 SEHNR and CDR2 FQNEAQ (reference sequence). Trimming stripped 4 bases from V and 0 bases from J, with 13 bases between. This table comes from immunoSEQ multiplex PCR, and its TCRdb copy is limited to in-frame clones, with some not included. The sample records 120,000 to 150,000 clones, more than 85% being singletons. Findings and caveats of the study: Dominant at 160-218 and 743-854, vaccine-associated CD4 TCRs also spanned spike. The study identified only five or six AZD1222 recipients as seropositive at baseline.

This sequence joins TRBV7-9 and TRBJ1-3; D uncertain. The source is an adult in good health. The source was peripheral blood, collected on day 0 of AZD1222 vaccination. CDR3 sequence: CASSSSGQNSGNTIYF. The CDR3 DNA follows: TGTGCCAGCAGCTCCAGCGGGCAGAACTCTGGAAACACCATATATTTT.